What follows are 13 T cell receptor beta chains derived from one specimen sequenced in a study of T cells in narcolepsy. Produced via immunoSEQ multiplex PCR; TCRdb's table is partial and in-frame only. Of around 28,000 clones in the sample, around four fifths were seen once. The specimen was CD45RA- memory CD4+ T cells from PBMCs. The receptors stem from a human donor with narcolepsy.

The CDR3 nucleotides read TGTGCCAGCAGCATGGGGTTTAACGAGCAGTACTTC. Its protein product is CASSMGFNEQYF. The J gene is TRBJ2-7, the V gene TRBV7-2; D is unclear. The CDR3 is 12 residues long. V lost 5 bases and J lost 5, with 10 bases in between. Germline V gene lookup returns CDR1 SGHTA and CDR2 FQGNSA. Supplemented by reference TRBV7-2 and TRBJ2-7, the full variable domain reads GAGVSQSPSNKVTEKGKDVELRCDPISGHTALYWYRQSLGQGLEFLIYFQGNSAPDKSGLPSDRFSAERTGGSVSTLTIQRTQQEDSAVYLCASSMGFNEQYFGPGTRLTVT.

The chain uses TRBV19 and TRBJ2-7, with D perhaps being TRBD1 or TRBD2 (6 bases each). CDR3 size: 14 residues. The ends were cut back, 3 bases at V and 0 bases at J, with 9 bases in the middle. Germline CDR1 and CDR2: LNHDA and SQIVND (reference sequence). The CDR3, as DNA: TGTGCCAGTAGTATTGGAGGGGGCTCCTACGAGCAGTACTTC. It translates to CASSIGGGSYEQYF.

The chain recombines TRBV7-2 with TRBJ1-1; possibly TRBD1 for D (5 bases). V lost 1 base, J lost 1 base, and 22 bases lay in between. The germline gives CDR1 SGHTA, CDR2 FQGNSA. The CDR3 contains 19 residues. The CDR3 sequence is CASSLGTVQGLLGNTEAFF. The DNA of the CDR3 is TGTGCCAGCAGCTTAGGGACGGTTCAGGGCCTATTAGGGAACACTGAAGCTTTCTTT.

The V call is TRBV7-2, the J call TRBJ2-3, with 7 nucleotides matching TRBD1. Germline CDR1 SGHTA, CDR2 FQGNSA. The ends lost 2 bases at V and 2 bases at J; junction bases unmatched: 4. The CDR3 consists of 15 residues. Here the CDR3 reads CASSLQGQPTDTQYF. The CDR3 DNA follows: TGTGCCAGCAGCTTACAGGGACAGCCCACAGATACGCAGTATTTT.

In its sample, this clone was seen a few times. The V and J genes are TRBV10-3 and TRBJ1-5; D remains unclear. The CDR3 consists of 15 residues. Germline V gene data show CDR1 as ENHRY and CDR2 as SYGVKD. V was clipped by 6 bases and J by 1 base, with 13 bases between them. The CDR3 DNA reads TGTGCCATCAGGGACGACTTGGGGAGCAATCAGCCCCAGCATTTT. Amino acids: CAIRDDLGSNQPQHF.

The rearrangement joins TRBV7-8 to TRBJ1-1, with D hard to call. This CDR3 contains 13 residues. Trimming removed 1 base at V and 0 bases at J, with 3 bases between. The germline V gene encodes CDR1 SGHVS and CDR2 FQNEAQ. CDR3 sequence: CASSLGMNTEAFF. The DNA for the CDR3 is TGTGCCAGCAGCTTAGGCATGAACACTGAAGCTTTCTTT.

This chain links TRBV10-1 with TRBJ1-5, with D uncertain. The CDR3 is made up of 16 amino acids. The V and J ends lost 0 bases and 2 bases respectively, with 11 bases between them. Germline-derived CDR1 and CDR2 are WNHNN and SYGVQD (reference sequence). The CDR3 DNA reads TGCGCCAGCAGTGAGTCGAGGGAGGAGGGCAATCAGCCCCAGCATTTT. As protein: CASSESREEGNQPQHF.

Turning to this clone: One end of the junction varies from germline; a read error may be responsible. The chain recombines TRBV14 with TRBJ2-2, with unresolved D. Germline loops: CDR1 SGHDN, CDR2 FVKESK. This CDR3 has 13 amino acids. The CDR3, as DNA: TGTGCCGGCAGCCAAGTAGGAGTCGGGGAGCTGTTTTTT. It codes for CAGSQVGVGELFF.

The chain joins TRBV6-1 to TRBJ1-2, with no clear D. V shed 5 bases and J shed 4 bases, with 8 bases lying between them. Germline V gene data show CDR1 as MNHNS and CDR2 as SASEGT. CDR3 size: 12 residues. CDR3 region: CASSSTTYGYTF. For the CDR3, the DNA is TGTGCCAGCAGTTCCACAACCTATGGCTACACCTTC.

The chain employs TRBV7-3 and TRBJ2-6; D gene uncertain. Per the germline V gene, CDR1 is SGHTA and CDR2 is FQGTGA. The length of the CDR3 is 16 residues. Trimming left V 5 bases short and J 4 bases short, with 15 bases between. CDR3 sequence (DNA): TGTGCCAGCAGCCTTATGGCCCATCCCGGGGCCAACGTCCTGACTTTC. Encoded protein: CASSLMAHPGANVLTF.

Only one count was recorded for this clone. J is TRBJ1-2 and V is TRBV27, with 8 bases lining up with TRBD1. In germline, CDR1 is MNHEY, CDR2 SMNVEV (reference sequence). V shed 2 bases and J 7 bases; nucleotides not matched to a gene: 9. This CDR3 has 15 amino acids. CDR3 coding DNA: TGTGCCAGCAGTTTAGGTAGCAGGGGGCACGGTGGCTACACCTTC. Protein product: CASSLGSRGHGGYTF.

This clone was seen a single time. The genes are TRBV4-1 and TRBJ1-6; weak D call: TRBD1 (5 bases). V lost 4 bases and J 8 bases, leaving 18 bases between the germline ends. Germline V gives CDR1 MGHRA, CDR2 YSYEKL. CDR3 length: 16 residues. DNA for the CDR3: TGCGCCAGCAGCCTGTCTCGGGACGCCGGGGATTCACCCCTCCACTTT. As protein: CASSLSRDAGDSPLHF.

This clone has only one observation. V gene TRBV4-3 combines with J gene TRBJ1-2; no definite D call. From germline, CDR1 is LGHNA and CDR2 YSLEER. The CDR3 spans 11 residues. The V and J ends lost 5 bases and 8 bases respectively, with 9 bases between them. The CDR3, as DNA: TGCGCCAGCAGCTCCCGACTCGGCTACACCTTC. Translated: CASSSRLGYTF.